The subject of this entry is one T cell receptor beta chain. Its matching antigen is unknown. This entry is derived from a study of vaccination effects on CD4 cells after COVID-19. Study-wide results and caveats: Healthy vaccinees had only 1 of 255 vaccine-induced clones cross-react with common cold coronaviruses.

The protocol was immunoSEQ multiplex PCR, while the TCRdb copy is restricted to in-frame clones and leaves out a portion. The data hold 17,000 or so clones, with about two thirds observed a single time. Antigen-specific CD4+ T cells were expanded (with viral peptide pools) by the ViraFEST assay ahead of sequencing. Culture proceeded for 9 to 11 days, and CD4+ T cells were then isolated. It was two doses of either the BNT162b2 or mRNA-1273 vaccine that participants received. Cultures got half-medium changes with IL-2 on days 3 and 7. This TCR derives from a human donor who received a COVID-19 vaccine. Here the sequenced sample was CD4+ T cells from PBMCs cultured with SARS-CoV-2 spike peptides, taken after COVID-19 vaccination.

CDR3 in DNA: TGTGCCAGCAGCCTCGACGGGGCGGTGAACACTGAAGCTTTCTTT. The encoded protein is CASSLDGAVNTEAFF. The chain employs TRBV6-5 and TRBJ1-1, with a possible D match to TRBD1 (5 bases). CDR1 and CDR2 from the germline V gene are MNHEY and SVGAGI. The CDR3 sequence is 15 residues long. V lost 6 bases and J 0 bases, leaving 14 bases between the germline ends.